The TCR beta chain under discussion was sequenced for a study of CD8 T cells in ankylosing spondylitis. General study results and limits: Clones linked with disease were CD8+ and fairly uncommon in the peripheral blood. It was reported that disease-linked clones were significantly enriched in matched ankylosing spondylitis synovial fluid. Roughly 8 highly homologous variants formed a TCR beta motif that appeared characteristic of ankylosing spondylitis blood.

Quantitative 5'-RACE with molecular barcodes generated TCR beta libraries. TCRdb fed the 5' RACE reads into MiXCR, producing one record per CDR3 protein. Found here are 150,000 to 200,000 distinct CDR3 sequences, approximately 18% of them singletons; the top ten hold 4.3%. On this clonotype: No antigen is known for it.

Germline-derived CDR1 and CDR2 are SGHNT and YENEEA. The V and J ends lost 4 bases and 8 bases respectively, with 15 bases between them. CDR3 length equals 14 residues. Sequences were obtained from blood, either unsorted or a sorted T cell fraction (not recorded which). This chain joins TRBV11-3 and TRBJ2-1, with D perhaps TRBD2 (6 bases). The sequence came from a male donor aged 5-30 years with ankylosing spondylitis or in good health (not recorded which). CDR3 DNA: TGTGCCAGCAGCTCCGGAGGGACCTGGGATGAGCAGTTCTTC. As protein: CASSSGGTWDEQFF. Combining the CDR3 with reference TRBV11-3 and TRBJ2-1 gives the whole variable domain EAGVVQSPRYKIIEKKQPVAFWCNPISGHNTLYWYLQNLGQGPELLIRYENEEAVDDSQLPKDRFSAERLKGVDSTLKIQPAELGDSAVYLCASSSGGTWDEQFFGPGTRLTVL.